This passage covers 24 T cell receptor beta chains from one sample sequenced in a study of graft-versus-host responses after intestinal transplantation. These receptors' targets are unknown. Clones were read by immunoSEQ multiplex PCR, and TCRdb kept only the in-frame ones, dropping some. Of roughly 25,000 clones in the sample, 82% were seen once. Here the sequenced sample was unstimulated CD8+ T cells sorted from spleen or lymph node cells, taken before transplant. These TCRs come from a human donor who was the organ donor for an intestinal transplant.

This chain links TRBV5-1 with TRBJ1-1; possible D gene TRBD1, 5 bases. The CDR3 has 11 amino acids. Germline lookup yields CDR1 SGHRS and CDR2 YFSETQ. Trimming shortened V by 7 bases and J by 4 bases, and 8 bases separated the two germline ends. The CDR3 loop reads CASAGSTEAFF. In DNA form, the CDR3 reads TGCGCCAGCGCAGGGAGCACTGAAGCTTTCTTT.

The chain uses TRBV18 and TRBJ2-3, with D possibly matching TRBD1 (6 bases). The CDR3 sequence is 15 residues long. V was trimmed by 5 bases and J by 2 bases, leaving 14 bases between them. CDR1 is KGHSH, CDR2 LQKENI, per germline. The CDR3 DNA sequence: TGTGCCAGCTCATTACAAAAGGGGGTCACAGATACGCAGTATTTT. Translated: CASSLQKGVTDTQYF.

The CDR3 region is CASSPNTGSSGEQYF. The DNA of the CDR3 is TGTGCCAGCAGCCCCAATACCGGGAGCTCCGGCGAGCAGTACTTC. The chain uses TRBV7-6 and TRBJ2-7, with D perhaps matching TRBD2 (6 bases). CDR1 and CDR2 from the germline V gene are SGHVS and FNYEAQ. CDR3 length equals 15 residues. The V end was cut by 5 bases, the J end by 6 bases, with 20 bases between. The full variable domain, rest sourced from reference TRBV7-6 and TRBJ2-7, is GAGVSQSPRYKVTKRGQDVALRCDPISGHVSLYWYRQALGQGPEFLTYFNYEAQQDKSGLPNDRFSAERPEGSISTLTIQRTEQRDSAMYRCASSPNTGSSGEQYFGPGTRLTVT.

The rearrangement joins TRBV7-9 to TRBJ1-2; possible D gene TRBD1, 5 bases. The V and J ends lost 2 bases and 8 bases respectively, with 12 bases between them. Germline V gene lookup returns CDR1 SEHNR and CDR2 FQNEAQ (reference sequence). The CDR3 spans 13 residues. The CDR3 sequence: CASSLNLGEGYTF. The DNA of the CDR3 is TGTGCCAGCAGCTTAAATCTGGGGGAAGGCTACACCTTC.

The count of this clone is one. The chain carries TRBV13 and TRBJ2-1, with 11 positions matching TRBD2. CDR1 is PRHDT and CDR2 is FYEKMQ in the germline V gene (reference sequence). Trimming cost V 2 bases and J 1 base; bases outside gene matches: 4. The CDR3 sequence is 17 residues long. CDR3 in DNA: TGTGCCAGCAGCTTAACTAGCGGGGGAGTATCCTACAATGAGCAGTTCTTC. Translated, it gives CASSLTSGGVSYNEQFF. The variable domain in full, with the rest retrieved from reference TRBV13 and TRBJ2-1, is AAGVIQSPRHLIKEKRETATLKCYPIPRHDTVYWYQQGPGQDPQFLISFYEKMQSDKGSIPDRFSAQQFSDYHSELNMSSLELGDSALYFCASSLTSGGVSYNEQFFGPGTRLTVL.

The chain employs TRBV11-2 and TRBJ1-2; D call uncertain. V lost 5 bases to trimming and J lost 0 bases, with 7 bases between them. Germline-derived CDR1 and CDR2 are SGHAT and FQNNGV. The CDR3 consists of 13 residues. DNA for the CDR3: TGTGCCAGCAGCCTCGGGTCTAACTATGGCTACACCTTC. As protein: CASSLGSNYGYTF.

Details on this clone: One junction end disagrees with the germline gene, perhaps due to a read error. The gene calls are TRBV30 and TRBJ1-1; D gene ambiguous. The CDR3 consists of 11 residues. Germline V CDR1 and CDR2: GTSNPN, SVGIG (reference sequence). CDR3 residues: CAWGWNTGAFF. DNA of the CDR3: TGTGCCTGGGGGTGGAACACTGGAGCTTTCTTT.

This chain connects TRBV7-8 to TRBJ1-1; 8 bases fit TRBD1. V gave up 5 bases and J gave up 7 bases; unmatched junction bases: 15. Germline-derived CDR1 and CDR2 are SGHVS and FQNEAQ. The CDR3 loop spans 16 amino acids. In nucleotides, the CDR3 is TGTGCCAGCAGCCTGATCAGCAGGGGGCGACGGGATGAAGCTTTCTTT. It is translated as CASSLISRGRRDEAFF.

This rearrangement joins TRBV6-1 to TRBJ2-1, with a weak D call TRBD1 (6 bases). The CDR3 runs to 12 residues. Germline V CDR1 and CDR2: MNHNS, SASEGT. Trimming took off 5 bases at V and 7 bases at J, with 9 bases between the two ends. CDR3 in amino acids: CASSPQGNEQFF. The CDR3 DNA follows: TGTGCCAGCAGTCCTCAGGGGAATGAGCAGTTCTTC.

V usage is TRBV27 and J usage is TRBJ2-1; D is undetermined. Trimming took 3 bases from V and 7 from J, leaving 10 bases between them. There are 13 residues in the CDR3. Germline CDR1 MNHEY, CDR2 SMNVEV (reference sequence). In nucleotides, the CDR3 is TGTGCCAGCAGTTTTCTTATTAAGAATGAGCAGTTCTTC. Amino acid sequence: CASSFLIKNEQFF.

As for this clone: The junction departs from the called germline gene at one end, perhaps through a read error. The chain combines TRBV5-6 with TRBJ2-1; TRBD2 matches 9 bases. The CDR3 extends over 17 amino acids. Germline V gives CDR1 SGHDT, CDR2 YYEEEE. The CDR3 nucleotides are TGTGCCCGCAGCTTGGTCGCGGGGGGGCTATCCTACAATGAGCAGTTCTTC. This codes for CARSLVAGGLSYNEQFF.

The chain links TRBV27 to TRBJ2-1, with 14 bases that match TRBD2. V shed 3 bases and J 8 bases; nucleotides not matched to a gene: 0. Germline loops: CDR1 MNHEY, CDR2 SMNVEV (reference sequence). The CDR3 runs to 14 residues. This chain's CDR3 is CASSLTSGRDEQFF. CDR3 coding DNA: TGTGCCAGCAGTTTGACTAGCGGGAGGGATGAGCAGTTCTTC.

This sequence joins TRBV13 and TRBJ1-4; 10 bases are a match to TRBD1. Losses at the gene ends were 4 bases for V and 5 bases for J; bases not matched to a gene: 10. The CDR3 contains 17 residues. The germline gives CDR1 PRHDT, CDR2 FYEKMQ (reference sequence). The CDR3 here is CASSSRQGALRNEKLFF. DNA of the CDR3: TGTGCCAGCAGCTCCCGACAGGGGGCTCTAAGAAATGAAAAACTGTTTTTT.

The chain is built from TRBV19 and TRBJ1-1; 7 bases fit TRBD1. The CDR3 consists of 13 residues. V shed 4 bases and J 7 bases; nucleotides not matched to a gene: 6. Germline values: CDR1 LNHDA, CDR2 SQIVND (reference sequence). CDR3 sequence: CASSTGTAYEAFF. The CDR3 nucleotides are TGTGCCAGTAGTACAGGGACAGCTTATGAAGCTTTCTTT.

The CDR3 nucleotides read TGCGCCAGCAGCCAGTCAGGGGATCTTGAAGCTTTCTTT. It codes for CASSQSGDLEAFF. The chain employs TRBV4-1 and TRBJ1-1; a weak D match, TRBD1 (6 bases). V was cut by 3 bases and J by 7 bases, with 12 bases left in between. CDR1 is MGHRA and CDR2 is YSYEKL in the germline V gene. There are 13 residues in the CDR3.

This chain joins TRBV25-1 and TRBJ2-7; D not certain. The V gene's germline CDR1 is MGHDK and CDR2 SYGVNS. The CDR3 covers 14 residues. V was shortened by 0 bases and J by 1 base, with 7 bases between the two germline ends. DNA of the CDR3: TGTGCCAGCAGTGAATATACAAAATCCTACGAGCAGTACTTC. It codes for CASSEYTKSYEQYF.

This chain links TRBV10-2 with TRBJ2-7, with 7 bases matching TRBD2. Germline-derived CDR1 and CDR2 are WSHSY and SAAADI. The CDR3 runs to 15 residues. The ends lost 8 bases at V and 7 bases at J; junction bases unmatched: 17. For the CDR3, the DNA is TGCGCCAGCCGCACATCGGGAGGTCTCCTTTTTGAGCAGTACTTC. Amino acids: CASRTSGGLLFEQYF.

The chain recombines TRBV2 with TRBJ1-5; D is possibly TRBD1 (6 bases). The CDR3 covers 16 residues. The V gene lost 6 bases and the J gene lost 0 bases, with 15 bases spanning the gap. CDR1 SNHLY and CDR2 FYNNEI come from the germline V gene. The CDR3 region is CASSPDRLYSNQPQHF. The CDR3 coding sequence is TGTGCCAGCAGCCCCGACAGGCTATATAGCAATCAGCCCCAGCATTTT.

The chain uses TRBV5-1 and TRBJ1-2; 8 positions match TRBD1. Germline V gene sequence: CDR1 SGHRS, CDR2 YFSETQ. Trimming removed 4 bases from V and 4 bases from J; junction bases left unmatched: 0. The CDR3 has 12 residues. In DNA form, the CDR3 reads TGCGCCAGCAGCACAGGGGGCTATGGCTACACCTTC. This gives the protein CASSTGGYGYTF.

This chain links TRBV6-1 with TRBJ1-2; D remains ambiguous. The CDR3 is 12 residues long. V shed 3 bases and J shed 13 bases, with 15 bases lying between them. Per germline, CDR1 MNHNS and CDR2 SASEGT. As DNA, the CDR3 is TGTGCCAGCAGTGAGTACCTTGGTAGCTCCACCTTC. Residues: CASSEYLGSSTF.

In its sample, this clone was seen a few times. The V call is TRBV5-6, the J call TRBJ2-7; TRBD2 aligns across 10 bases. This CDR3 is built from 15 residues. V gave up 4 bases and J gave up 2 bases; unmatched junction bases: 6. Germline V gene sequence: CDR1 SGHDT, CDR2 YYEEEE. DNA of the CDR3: TGTGCCAGCAGCGCCGGGACTAGCGCCACCTACGAGCAGTACTTC. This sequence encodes CASSAGTSATYEQYF.

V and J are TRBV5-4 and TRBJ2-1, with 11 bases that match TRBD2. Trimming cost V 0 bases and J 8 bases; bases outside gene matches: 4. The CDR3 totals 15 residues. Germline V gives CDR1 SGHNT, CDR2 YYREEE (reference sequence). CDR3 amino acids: CASSLGLAGIYEQFF. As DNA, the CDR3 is TGTGCCAGCAGCTTGGGACTAGCGGGAATATATGAGCAGTTCTTC.

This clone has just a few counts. CDR3 in amino acids: CASRQGGQGAYEQYF. The CDR3 DNA sequence: TGTGCCAGCAGACAAGGGGGACAGGGGGCCTACGAGCAGTACTTC. The V and J genes are TRBV5-6 and TRBJ2-7; TRBD1 matches at 11 bases. This CDR3 region has 15 residues. Germline values: CDR1 SGHDT, CDR2 YYEEEE. Losses at the gene ends were 5 bases for V and 2 bases for J; bases not matched to a gene: 6. Filled out from reference TRBV5-6 and TRBJ2-7, the complete variable domain reads DAGVTQSPTHLIKTRGQQVTLRCSPKSGHDTVSWYQQALGQGPQFIFQYYEEEERQRGNFPDRFSGHQFPNYSSELNVNALLLGDSALYLCASRQGGQGAYEQYFGPGTRLTVT.

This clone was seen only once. This CDR3 is CASSQDTAYEQYF. Written as DNA, the CDR3 is TGCGCCAGCAGCCAGGACACAGCCTACGAGCAGTACTTC. This chain connects TRBV4-1 to TRBJ2-7; TRBD1 is a possible D gene (5 bases). Trimming took off 3 bases at V and 2 bases at J, with 8 bases between the two ends. The CDR3 spans 13 residues. The germline V gene encodes CDR1 MGHRA and CDR2 YSYEKL.